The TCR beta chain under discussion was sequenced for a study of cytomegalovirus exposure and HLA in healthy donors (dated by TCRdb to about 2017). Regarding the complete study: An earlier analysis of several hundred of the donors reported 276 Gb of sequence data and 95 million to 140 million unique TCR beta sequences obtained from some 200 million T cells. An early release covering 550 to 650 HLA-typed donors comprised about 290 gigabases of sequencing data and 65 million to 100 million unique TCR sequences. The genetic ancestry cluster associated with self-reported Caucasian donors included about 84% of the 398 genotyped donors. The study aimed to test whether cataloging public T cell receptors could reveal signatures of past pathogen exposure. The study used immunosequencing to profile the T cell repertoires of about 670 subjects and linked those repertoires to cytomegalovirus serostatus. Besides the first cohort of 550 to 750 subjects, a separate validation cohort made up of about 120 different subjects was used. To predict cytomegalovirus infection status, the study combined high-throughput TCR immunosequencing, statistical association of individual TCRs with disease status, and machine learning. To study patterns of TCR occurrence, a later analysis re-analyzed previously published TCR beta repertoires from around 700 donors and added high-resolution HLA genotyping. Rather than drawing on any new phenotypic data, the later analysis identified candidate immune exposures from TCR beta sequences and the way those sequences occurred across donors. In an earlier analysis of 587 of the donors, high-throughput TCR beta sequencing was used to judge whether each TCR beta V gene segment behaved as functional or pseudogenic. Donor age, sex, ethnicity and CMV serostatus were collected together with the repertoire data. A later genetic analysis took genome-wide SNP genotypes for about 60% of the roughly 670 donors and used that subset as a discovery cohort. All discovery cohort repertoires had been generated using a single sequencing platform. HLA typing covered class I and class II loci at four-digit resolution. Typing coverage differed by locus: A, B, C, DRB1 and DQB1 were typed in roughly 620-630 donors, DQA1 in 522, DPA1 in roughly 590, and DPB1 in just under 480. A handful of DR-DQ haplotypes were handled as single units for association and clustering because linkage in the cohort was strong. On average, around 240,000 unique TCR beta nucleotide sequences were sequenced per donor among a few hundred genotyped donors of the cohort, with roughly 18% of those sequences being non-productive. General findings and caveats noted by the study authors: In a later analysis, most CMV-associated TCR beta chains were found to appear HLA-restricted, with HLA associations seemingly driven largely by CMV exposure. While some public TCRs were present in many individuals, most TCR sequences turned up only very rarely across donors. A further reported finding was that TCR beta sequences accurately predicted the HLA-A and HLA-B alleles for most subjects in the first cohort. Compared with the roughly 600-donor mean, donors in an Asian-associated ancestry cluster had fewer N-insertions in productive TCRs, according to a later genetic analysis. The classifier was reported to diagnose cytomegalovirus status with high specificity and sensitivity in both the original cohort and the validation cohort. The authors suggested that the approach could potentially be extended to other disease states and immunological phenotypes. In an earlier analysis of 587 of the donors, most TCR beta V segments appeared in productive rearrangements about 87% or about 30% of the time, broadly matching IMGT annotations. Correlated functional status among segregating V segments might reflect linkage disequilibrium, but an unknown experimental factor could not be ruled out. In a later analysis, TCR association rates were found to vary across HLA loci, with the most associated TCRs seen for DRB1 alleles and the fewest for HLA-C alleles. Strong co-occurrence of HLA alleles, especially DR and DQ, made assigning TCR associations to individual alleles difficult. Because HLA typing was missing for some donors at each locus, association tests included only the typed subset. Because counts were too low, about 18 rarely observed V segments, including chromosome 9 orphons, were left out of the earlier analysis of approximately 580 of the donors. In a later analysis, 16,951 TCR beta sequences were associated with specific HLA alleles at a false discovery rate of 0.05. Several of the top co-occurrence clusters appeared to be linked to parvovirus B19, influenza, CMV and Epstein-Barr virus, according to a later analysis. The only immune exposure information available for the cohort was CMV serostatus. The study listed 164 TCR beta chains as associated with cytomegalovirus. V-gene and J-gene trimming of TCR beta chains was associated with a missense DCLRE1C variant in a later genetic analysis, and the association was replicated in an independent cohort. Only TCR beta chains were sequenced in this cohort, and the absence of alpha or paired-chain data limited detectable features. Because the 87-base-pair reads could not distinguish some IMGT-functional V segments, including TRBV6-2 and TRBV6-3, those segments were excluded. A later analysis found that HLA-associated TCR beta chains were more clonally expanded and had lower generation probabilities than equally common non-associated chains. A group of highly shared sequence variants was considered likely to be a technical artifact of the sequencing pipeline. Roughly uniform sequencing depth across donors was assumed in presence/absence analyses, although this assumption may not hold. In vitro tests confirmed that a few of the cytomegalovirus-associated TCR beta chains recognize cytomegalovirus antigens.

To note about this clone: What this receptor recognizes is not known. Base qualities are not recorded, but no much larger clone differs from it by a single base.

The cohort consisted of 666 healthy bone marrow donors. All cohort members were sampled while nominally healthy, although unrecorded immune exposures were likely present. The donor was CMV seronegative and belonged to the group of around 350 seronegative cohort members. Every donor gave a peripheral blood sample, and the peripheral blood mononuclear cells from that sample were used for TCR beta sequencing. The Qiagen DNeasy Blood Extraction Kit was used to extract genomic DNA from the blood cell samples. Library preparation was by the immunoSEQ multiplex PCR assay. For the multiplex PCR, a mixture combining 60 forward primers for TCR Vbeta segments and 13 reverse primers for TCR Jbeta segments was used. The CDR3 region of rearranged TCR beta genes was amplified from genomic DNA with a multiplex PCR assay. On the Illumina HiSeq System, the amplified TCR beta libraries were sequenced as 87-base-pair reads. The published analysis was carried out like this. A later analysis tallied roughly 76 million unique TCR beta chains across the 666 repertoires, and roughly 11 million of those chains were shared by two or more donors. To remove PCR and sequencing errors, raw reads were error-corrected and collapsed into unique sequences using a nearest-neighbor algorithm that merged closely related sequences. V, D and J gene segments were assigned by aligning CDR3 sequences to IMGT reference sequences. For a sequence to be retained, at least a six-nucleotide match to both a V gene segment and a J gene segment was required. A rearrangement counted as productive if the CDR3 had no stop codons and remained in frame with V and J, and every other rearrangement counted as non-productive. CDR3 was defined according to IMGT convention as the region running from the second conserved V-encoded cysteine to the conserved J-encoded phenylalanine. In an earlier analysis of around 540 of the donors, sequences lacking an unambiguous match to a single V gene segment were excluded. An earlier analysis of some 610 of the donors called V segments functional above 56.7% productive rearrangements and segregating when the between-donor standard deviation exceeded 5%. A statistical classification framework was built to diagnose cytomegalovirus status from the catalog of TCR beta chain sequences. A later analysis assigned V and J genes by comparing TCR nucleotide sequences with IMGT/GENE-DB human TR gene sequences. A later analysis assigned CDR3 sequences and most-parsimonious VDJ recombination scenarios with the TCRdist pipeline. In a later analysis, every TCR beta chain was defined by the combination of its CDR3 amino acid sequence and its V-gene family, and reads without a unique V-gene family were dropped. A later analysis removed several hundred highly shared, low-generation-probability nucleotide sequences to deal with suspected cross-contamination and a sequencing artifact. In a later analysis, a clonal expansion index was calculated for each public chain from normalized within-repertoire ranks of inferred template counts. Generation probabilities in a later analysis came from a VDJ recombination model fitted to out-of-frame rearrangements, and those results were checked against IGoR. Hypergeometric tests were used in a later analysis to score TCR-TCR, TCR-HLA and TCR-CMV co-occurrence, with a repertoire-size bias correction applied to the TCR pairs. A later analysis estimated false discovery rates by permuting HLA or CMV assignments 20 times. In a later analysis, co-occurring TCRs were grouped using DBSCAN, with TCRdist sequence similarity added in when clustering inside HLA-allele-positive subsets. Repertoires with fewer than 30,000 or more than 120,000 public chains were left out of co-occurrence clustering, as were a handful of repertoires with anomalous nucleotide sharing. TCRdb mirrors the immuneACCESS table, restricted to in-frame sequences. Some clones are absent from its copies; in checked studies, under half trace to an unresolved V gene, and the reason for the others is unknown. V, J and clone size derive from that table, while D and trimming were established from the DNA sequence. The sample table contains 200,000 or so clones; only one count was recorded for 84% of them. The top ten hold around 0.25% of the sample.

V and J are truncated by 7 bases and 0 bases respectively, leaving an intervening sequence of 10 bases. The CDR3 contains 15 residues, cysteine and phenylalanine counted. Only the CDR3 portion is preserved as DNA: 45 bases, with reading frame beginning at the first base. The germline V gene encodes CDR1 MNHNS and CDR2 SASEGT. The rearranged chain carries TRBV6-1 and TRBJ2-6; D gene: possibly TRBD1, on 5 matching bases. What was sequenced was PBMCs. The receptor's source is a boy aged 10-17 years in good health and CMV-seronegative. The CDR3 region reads CASTLDSSGANVLTF. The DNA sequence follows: TGTGCCAGCACCCTCGACAGCTCTGGGGCCAACGTCCTGACTTTC.